This TCR beta chain was retrieved from a study of CD8+CD57+ T cells in acquired aplastic anemia. The wider study: CD4+ and CD8+ cells, once sorted, gave DNA averaging around 3.2 ug.

All sequencing subjects had displayed CD8+CD57+ cell expansion on flow cytometry. In germline, CDR1 is KGHDR, CDR2 SFDVKD. CDR3 length: 13 amino acids. The junction had 0 bases not matched to a gene; V was cut back by 4 bases and J by 4 bases. Genomic DNA served as template for TCR beta VDJ and CDR3 profiling. TCRdb ran MiXCR on the reads and lists one entry per CDR3 protein. The table includes 75,000 to 100,000 distinct CDR3 sequences, around 68% detected once. The chain employs TRBV24-1 and TRBJ2-7; 10 bases match TRBD1. Material: sorted CD4+, CD8+, or CD8+CD57+ T cells (not recorded which) from PBMCs. This TCR derives from a human donor with aplastic anemia. CDR3: CATSEDRGYEQYF. Written as DNA, the CDR3 is TGTGCCACCAGTGAGGACAGGGGGTACGAGCAGTACTTC.